This TCR beta chain appears in the sequencing data of a study of identical twins. TCRdb passed the 5' RACE reads through MiXCR, listing each CDR3 protein once. In the table there are 350,000 to 600,000 distinct CDR3 sequences, 14% of which are singletons. Study-level points and caveats: A lower insertion count was a feature of abundant cord blood beta clonotypes, with no such feature in memory repertoires. For monozygotic twins, models underestimated out-of-frame TCR alpha sharing.

This clonotype was recorded at least ten times. Its matching antigen is unknown. V shed 3 bases and J shed 7 bases, with 12 bases lying between them. This CDR3 spans 13 amino acids. The sample also formed part of further work on yellow fever vaccine responses in identical twins. According to that study: As reported, the vaccine T cell response of twins seemed partly convergent and partly personalized.

This TCR was recovered from a woman aged 18-29 years in good health. The rearrangement uses TRBV12-3 or TRBV12-4 and TRBJ2-5; the D gene is possibly TRBD2 (5 bases). Sequencing was carried out using CD4+ T cells sorted from blood. The CDR3 nucleotides are TGTGCCAGCAGTTTTGAGACTACGGGGACCCAGTACTTC. Amino acids: CASSFETTGTQYF.